A selection of T cell receptor beta chains follows, all from one sample in a study of a mutant IDH1 vaccine in newly diagnosed glioma. The repertoire was sequenced with immunoSEQ multiplex PCR; TCRdb's copy has only in-frame clones and lacks some. This table has about 24,000 clones, around three quarters appearing once. These receptors are not linked to any known antigen. Sample: PBMCs, taken from a glioma patient whose treatment included an IDH1 peptide vaccine. The origin of the receptors is a man aged 35-49 years with glioma. CDR3s include the opening cysteine and the closing phenylalanine or tryptophan. A D gene is named only where the DNA matches it firmly. Size values are once, few and many counts, or a class for expanded clones, and some rows have none.

v_call	j_call	d_call	clone_size	cdr3_nt	cdr3_aa
TRBV7-9	TRBJ2-7	TRBD2	-	TGTGCCAGCAGCGGAAGCGGGACTACCTACGAGCAGTACTTC	CASSGSGTTYEQYF
TRBV6-6	TRBJ1-5	-	-	TGTGCCAGCGGCCCTCCGGGGGAAAGTCAGCCCCAGCATTTT	CASGPPGESQPQHF
TRBV10-1	TRBJ2-3	-	-	TGCGCCAGCAGTGAAACCTCCGGCACAGATACGCAGTATTTT	CASSETSGTDTQYF
TRBV19	TRBJ1-5	-	once	TGTGCCAGTACGGCAGGGGTGATATTAAGCAATCAGCCCCAGCATTTT	CASTAGVILSNQPQHF
TRBV27	TRBJ2-1	TRBD2	-	TGTGCCAGCAGTTTCCGAACTAGCGGGAGAGGCTACAATGAGCAGTTCTTC	CASSFRTSGRGYNEQFF
TRBV19	TRBJ1-1	-	-	TGTGCCAGTAGTATAGGGGGGGGAGGCCCTGAAGCTTTCTTT	CASSIGGGGPEAFF
TRBV10-1	TRBJ2-1	TRBD1	-	TGCGCCAGCAGTAGGACAGGCCCCAGCTACAATGAGCAGTTCTTC	CASSRTGPSYNEQFF
TRBV11-2	TRBJ2-7	TRBD1	-	TGTGCCAGCAGCGAAACAGGGGATCCCTACGAGCAGTACTTC	CASSETGDPYEQYF
TRBV13	TRBJ2-1	TRBD2	-	TGTGCCAGCAGCTTAAGGCGGGAGGGCCCTCGTGATGAGCAGTTCTTC	CASSLRREGPRDEQFF
TRBV4-1	TRBJ2-3	-	-	TGCGCCAGCAGCCAAGAAGATTCAGGAGATACGCAGTATTTT	CASSQEDSGDTQYF
TRBV7-7	TRBJ2-6	-	-	TGTGCCAGCAGCTTTTACTGTATGCCACAAAGTCGGGCCAACGTCCTGACTTTC	CASSFYCMPQSRANVLTF
TRBV6-1	TRBJ2-7	TRBD2	-	TGTGCCAGCAGTGTCGGACTAGCCAGTAGCTACGAGCAGTACTTC	CASSVGLASSYEQYF
TRBV2	TRBJ2-1	TRBD1	-	TGTGCCAGCAGGGGACAGGGGAACGGTGAGCAGTTCTTC	CASRGQGNGEQFF
TRBV30	TRBJ2-1	-	-	TGTGCCTGGAAGGGGCCAAACTACAATGAGCAGTTCTTC	CAWKGPNYNEQFF
TRBV30	TRBJ1-2	TRBD1	-	TGTGCCTGGGGACAGGGGGGCGGCTACACCTTC	CAWGQGGGYTF
TRBV19	TRBJ2-2	-	-	TGTGCCAGTACGGTTGGCCCCGGGGAGCTGTTTTTT	CASTVGPGELFF
TRBV5-6	TRBJ2-5	-	-	TGTGCCAGCAGCTCTAGGACAGAAGAGACCCAGTACTTC	CASSSRTEETQYF
TRBV7-2	TRBJ1-1	-	-	TGTGCCAGCAGCTTTTACGCAGCGAACACTGAAGCTTTCTTT	CASSFYAANTEAFF
TRBV7-9	TRBJ2-6	-	-	TGTGCCAGCAGTTCAACCGGGTTAACGAAGTCTGGGGCCAACGTCCTGACTTTC	CASSSTGLTKSGANVLTF
TRBV6-5	TRBJ1-1	TRBD1	-	TGTGCCAGCAGGTTGACAGGGTGGAACTCTGAAGCTTTCTTT	CASRLTGWNSEAFF
TRBV4-1	TRBJ2-7	-	once	TGCGCCAGCAGCCTCACTGAACGTGCAACCTACGAGCAGTACTTC	CASSLTERATYEQYF
TRBV6-4	TRBJ2-2	-	-	TGTGCCAGCAGTGACAGGGACACCGGGGAGCTGTTTTTT	CASSDRDTGELFF
TRBV19	TRBJ2-4	-	-	TGTGCCAGTAGGGAAGAGGTGGGCATTCAGTACTTC	CASREEVGIQYF
TRBV4-3	TRBJ2-6	-	-	TGCGCCAGCAGCCAAGAACAGGGCTCTGGGGCCAACGTCCTGACTTTC	CASSQEQGSGANVLTF
TRBV19	TRBJ2-2	-	-	TGTGCCAGTAGGGGGACTTCAAACACCGGGGAGCTGTTTTTT	CASRGTSNTGELFF
TRBV18	TRBJ2-3	-	-	TGTGCCAGCTCGTCGAGCACAGATACGCAGTATTTT	CASSSSTDTQYF
TRBV2	TRBJ2-3	-	-	TGTGCCAGCAGTGTTGGGAGTAGGGGGCAGTATTTT	CASSVGSRGQYF
TRBV11-1	TRBJ2-3	-	once	TGTGCCAGCAGCTTAGCGGGTACGCAGTATTTT	CASSLAGTQYF
TRBV6-6	TRBJ1-1	-	-	TGTGCCAGCAGTTATGTGGGGTTTGATGAAGCTTTCTTT	CASSYVGFDEAFF
TRBV11-3	TRBJ2-3	-	once	TGTGCCAGCAGCTTGCGAGGGGGCACAGATACGCAGTATTTT	CASSLRGGTDTQYF
TRBV18	TRBJ1-2	TRBD1	-	TGTGCCAGCTCACCGGCGGGACAGAACTATGGCTACACCTTC	CASSPAGQNYGYTF
TRBV5-1	TRBJ1-4	TRBD1	-	TGCGCCAGCAGCGAGGGACAGAACCTTTATGAAAAACTGTTTTTT	CASSEGQNLYEKLFF
TRBV20-1	TRBJ2-1	-	-	TGCAGTGCTCCTGCTGGGTCTGGGCAGTTCTTC	CSAPAGSGQFF
TRBV5-4	TRBJ2-1	-	-	TGTGCCAGCGCCAGTGGTGGAGGGAGGGGGAATGAGCAGTTCTTC	CASASGGGRGNEQFF
TRBV7-9	TRBJ1-5	-	-	TGTGCCAGCAGCCCCGATAGCAATCAGCCCCAGCATTTT	CASSPDSNQPQHF
TRBV5-1	TRBJ1-1	TRBD1	few	TGCGCCAGCAGCTTGGCCCCCCAGGGGGCGAACACTGAAGCTTTCTTT	CASSLAPQGANTEAFF
TRBV5-1	TRBJ2-2	TRBD2	-	TGCGCCAGCAGCTTCGGGGGGACTACGAACACCGGGGAGCTGTTTTTT	CASSFGGTTNTGELFF
TRBV27	TRBJ2-1	-	-	TGTGCCAGCAGTTTATCGCCGGGGTTGAGGGAGCAGTTCTTC	CASSLSPGLREQFF
TRBV9	TRBJ1-6	-	few	TGTGCCAGCAGCGTAAGTGGCCCGAACAATTCACCCCTCCACTTT	CASSVSGPNNSPLHF
TRBV2	TRBJ2-4	-	-	TGTGCCAGCAGTACCATGACGGTAGCCAAAAACATTCAGTACTTC	CASSTMTVAKNIQYF
TRBV10-3	TRBJ2-7	-	-	TGTGCCATCAGTGAGCAGGTGGGCCCTTCCTACGAGCAGTACTTC	CAISEQVGPSYEQYF
TRBV4-3	TRBJ2-2	-	-	TGCGCCAGCAGCCAAGTGTGGAGTGGCACCGGGGAGCTGTTTTTT	CASSQVWSGTGELFF
TRBV5-1	TRBJ2-2	-	-	TGCGCCAGCAGCTTGAGTGCGGGAACCGGGGAGCTGTTTTTT	CASSLSAGTGELFF
TRBV19	TRBJ2-1	TRBD2	few	TGTGCCAGTAGTATCCGGGCAGCGGGGGGTTACAATGAGCAGTTCTTC	CASSIRAAGGYNEQFF
TRBV11-2	TRBJ1-4	-	-	TGTGCCAGCAGCTTAGAATCCCGAGCTAATGAAAAACTGTTTTTT	CASSLESRANEKLFF
TRBV7-8	TRBJ1-3	-	-	TGTGCCAGCAGCTTAGCGATGGCGGGAAACACCATATATTTT	CASSLAMAGNTIYF
TRBV4-3	TRBJ2-4	-	-	TGCGCCAGCAGCCCCCTCAGGGGGGACATTCAGTACTTC	CASSPLRGDIQYF
TRBV5-1	TRBJ2-3	-	-	TGCGCCAGCAGCTTGGGATATGGCACAGATACGCAGTATTTT	CASSLGYGTDTQYF
TRBV19	TRBJ1-5	-	few	TGTGCCAGTAGTGGGCAGGGGACCCAGCCCCAGCATTTT	CASSGQGTQPQHF
TRBV2	TRBJ1-3	-	once	TGTGCCAGCACGCGGGCGTACGGAAACACCATATATTTT	CASTRAYGNTIYF
TRBV6-5	TRBJ1-6	TRBD1	-	TGTGCCAGCAGTTATACAGGGGTAACAGTACCCCTCCACTTT	CASSYTGVTVPLHF
TRBV5-4	TRBJ1-1	TRBD1	few	TGTGCCAGCAGCCCGGGACAGATGAACACTGAAGCTTTCTTT	CASSPGQMNTEAFF
TRBV7-2	TRBJ2-3	-	-	TGTGCCAGCAGCTTAGTAGCGGCTAGCACAGATACGCAGTATTTT	CASSLVAASTDTQYF
TRBV2	TRBJ1-5	TRBD1	-	TGTGCCAGCAGCGGACAGGGGGGAGGGCAGCCCCAGCATTTT	CASSGQGGGQPQHF
TRBV28	TRBJ2-5	TRBD2	-	TGTGCCAGCAGTTTAACTAGCGGGGGGCAAGAGACCCAGTACTTC	CASSLTSGGQETQYF
TRBV7-9	TRBJ1-1	-	-	TGTGCCAGCAGCTTGGTCCGGGAAGCTTTCTTT	CASSLVREAFF
TRBV7-8	TRBJ2-2	-	-	TGTGCCAGCAGAAGCGTCACCCGGACTCATAACACCGGGGAGCTGTTTTTT	CASRSVTRTHNTGELFF